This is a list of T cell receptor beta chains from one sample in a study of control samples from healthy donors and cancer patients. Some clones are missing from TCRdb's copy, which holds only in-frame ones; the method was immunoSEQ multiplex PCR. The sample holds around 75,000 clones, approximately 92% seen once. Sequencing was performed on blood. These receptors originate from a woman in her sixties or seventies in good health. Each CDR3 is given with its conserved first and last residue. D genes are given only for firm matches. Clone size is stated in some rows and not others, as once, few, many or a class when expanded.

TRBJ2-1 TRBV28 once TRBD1 CASSSPGTGSYNEQFF TGTGCCAGCAGTTCTCCCGGGACAGGCTCCTACAATGAGCAGTTCTTC
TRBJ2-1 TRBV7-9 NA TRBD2 CASSPNLLAGGLHNEQFF TGTGCCAGCAGCCCGAATCTACTAGCGGGAGGTCTTCACAATGAGCAGTTCTTC
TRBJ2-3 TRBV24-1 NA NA CATSDWGATQGTDTQYF TGTGCCACCAGTGATTGGGGAGCGACACAAGGCACAGATACGCAGTATTTT
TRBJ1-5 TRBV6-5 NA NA CASSRGIPPGPQHF TGTGCCAGCAGTCGCGGTATACCGCCGGGGCCCCAGCATTTT
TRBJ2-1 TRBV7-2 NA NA CASSLVELGGYNEQFF TGTGCCAGCAGCTTAGTTGAACTGGGGGGATACAATGAGCAGTTCTTC
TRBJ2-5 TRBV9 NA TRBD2 CASSVGGGRVAETQYF TGTGCCAGCAGCGTAGGGGGCGGGAGGGTCGCGGAGACCCAGTACTTC
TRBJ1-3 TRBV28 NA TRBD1 CASRRTGAGNTIYF TGTGCCAGCAGGAGAACAGGGGCTGGAAACACCATATATTTT
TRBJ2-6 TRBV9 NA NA CASSTGGSGANVLTF TGTGCCAGCAGCACTGGGGGCTCTGGGGCCAACGTCCTGACTTTC
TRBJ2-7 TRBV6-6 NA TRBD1 CASSTTQGVAYEQYF TGTGCCAGCAGCACCACCCAGGGGGTGGCCTACGAGCAGTACTTC
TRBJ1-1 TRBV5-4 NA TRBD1 CASRLQGATEAFF TGTGCCAGCAGGCTACAGGGGGCCACTGAAGCTTTCTTT
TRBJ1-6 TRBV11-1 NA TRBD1 CASSLGQGHSPLHF TGTGCCAGCAGCTTGGGACAGGGACATTCACCCCTCCACTTT
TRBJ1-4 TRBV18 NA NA CASSPPGTVGEKLFF TGTGCCAGCTCACCACCGGGTACTGTCGGTGAAAAACTGTTTTTT
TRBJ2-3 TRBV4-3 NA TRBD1 CASSRRRDSRTDTQYF TGCGCCAGCAGCCGAAGACGGGACAGCCGCACAGATACGCAGTATTTT
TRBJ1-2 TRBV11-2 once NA CASSTNGPGDGYTF TGTGCCAGCAGCACTAACGGCCCAGGGGACGGCTACACCTTC
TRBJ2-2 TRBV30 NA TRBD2 CAWSGGGRAGELFF TGTGCCTGGAGTGGCGGGGGGCGCGCCGGGGAGCTGTTTTTT
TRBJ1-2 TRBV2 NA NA CASIPGRSPNYGYTF TGTGCCAGCATTCCGGGACGGTCCCCTAACTATGGCTACACCTTC
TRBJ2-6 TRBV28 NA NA CASTPLGVGSSGANVLTF TGTGCCAGCACCCCCCTGGGAGTTGGTAGCTCTGGGGCCAACGTCCTGACTTTC
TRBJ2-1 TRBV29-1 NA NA CSVEAPGSNEQFF TGCAGCGTTGAGGCGCCAGGCTCCAATGAGCAGTTCTTC
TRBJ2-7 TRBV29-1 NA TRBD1 CSVKNRDRAYEQYF TGCAGCGTTAAAAACCGGGACAGGGCCTACGAGCAGTACTTC
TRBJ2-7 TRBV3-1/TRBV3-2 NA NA CASSRLGGYEQYF TGTGCCAGCAGTCGACTAGGAGGATACGAGCAGTACTTC
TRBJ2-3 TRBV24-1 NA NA CATSDPRVGTDTQYF TGTGCCACCAGTGACCCCCGCGTGGGCACAGATACGCAGTATTTT
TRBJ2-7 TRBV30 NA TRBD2 CAWSRSGRGEQYF TGTGCCTGGAGTAGGAGCGGGAGAGGCGAGCAGTACTTC
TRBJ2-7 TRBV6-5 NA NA CASSYAGQSSYEQYF TGTGCCAGCAGTTACGCTGGACAGAGCTCCTACGAGCAGTACTTC
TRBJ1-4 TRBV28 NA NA CASRDLRGEKLFF TGTGCCAGTCGGGACCTCAGGGGTGAAAAACTGTTTTTT
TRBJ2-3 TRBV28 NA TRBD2 CASRLAGSSTDTQYF TGTGCCAGCAGGCTAGCGGGGTCAAGCACAGATACGCAGTATTTT
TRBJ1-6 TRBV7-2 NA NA CASSKQGALNSPLHF TGTGCCAGCAGCAAACAGGGAGCCCTTAATTCACCCCTCCACTTT
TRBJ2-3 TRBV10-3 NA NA CAISGATVPSTDTQYF TGTGCCATCAGTGGGGCGACGGTACCTAGCACAGATACGCAGTATTTT
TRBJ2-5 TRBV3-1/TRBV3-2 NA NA CASAQETQYF TGTGCCAGTGCTCAAGAGACCCAGTACTTC
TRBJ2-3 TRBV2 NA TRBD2 CASSQTSGRDTQYF TGTGCCAGCAGTCAGACTAGCGGGAGGGATACGCAGTATTTT
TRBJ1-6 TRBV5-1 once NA CASSLAVTALSNNSPLHF TGCGCCAGCAGCTTGGCCGTGACTGCTCTGAGTAATAATTCACCCCTCCACTTT
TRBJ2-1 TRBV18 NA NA CASSSGTASYNEQFF TGTGCCAGCTCGTCCGGGACTGCCTCCTACAATGAGCAGTTCTTC
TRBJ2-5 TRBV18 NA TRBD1 CASSPPESRQGAEETQYF TGTGCCAGCTCACCACCGGAGAGTAGACAGGGGGCCGAAGAGACCCAGTACTTC
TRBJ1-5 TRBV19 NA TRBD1 CASSIGDSGASNQPQHF TGTGCCAGTAGTATAGGGGACAGCGGAGCTAGCAATCAGCCCCAGCATTTT
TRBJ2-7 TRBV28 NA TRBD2 CASSTPGRGRAREQYF TGTGCCAGCAGTACCCCGGGCCGCGGGAGGGCTCGGGAGCAGTACTTC
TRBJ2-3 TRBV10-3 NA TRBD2 CALSREGRGDTQYF TGTGCCCTCTCTCGGGAGGGGCGGGGAGATACGCAGTATTTT
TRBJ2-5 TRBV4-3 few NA CASSQGISQETQYF TGCGCCAGCAGCCAAGGGATCTCGCAAGAGACCCAGTACTTC
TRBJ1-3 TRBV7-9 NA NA CASSFSVSGNTIYF TGTGCCAGCAGCTTTTCGGTCTCTGGAAACACCATATATTTT
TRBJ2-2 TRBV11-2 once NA CASSLKGAGEDTGELFF TGTGCCAGCAGCTTAAAGGGTGCAGGGGAGGACACCGGGGAGCTGTTTTTT
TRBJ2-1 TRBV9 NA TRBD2 CASSGGAGGEQFF TGTGCCAGCAGCGGTGGAGCGGGGGGTGAGCAGTTCTTC
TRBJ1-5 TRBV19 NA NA CASGTGRQPQHF TGTGCCAGTGGTACAGGGCGGCAGCCCCAGCATTTT
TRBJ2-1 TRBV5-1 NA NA CASSLGGDNEQFF TGCGCCAGCAGCTTGGGAGGGGACAATGAGCAGTTCTTC
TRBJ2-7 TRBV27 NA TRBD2 CASSFNLAGGYEQYF TGTGCCAGCAGTTTTAACCTAGCGGGAGGTTACGAGCAGTACTTC
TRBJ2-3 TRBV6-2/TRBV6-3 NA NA CASSYGSAGDTDTQYF TGTGCCAGCAGTTATGGGTCGGCAGGGGACACAGATACGCAGTATTTT
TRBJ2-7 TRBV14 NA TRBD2 CASSDSGSGGEQYF TGTGCCAGCAGCGATAGCGGGAGTGGAGGCGAGCAGTACTTC
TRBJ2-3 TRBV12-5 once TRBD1 CASAPRQGAMADTQYF TGTGCTAGTGCTCCAAGACAGGGGGCAATGGCAGATACGCAGTATTTT
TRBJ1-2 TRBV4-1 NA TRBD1 CASSQARQGKDYGYTF TGCGCCAGCAGCCAAGCCCGACAGGGTAAGGACTATGGCTACACCTTC
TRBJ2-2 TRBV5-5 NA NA CASSVTGYYTGELFF TGTGCCAGCAGCGTAACAGGGTATTACACCGGGGAGCTGTTTTTT
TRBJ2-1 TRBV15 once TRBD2 CATSRDGLAGAQEQFF TGTGCCACCAGCAGAGACGGACTAGCGGGAGCGCAGGAGCAGTTCTTC